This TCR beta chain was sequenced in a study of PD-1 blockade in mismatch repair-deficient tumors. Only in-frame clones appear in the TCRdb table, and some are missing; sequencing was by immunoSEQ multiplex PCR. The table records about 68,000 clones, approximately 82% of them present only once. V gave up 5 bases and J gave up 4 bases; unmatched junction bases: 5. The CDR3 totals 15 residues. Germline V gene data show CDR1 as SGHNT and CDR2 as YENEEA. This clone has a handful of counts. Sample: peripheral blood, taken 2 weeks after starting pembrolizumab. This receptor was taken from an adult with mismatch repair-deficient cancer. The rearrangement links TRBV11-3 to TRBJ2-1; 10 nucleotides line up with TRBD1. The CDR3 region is CASSLGQGGYNEQFF. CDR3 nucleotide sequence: TGTGCCAGCAGCCTCGGACAGGGGGGATACAATGAGCAGTTCTTC.